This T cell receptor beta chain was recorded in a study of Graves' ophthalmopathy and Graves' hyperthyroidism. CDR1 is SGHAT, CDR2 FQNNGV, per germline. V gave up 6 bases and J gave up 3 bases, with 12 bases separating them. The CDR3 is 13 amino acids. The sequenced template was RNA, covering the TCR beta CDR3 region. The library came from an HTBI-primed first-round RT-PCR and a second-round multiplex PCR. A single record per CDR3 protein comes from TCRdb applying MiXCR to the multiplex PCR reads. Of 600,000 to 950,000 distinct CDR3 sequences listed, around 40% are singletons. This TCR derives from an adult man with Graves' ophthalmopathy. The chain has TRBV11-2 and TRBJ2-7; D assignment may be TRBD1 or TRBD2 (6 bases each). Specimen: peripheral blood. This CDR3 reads CASSYRGRYEQYF. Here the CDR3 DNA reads TGTGCCAGCAGTTACCGGGGGCGCTACGAGCAGTACTTC.